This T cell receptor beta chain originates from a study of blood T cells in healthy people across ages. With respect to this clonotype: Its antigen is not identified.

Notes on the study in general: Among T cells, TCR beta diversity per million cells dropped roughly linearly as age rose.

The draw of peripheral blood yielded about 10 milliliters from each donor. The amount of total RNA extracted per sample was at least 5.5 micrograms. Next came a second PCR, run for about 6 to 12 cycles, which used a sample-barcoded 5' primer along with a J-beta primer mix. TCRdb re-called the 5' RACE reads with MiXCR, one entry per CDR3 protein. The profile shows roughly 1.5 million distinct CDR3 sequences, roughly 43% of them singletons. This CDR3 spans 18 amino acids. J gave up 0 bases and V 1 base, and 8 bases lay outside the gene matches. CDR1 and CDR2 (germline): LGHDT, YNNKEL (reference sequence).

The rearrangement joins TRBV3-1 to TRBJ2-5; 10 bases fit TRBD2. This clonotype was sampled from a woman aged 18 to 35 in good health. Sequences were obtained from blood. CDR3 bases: TGTGCCAGCAGCCAAGGTCTAGCGGGGGTCACGTACCAAGAGACCCAGTACTTC. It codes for CASSQGLAGVTYQETQYF.